A selection of T cell receptor beta chains follows, all from one sample in a study of CD8+ T cells in alopecia areata. Using immunoSEQ multiplex PCR, the repertoire was profiled, and TCRdb retains in-frame clones only, with some absent. The sample has approximately 29,000 clones; roughly 80% are singletons. Source material: NKG2D-low CD8+ T cells sorted from blood. These receptors all stem from a human donor with alopecia areata. CDR3s leave out the opening cysteine and the closing phenylalanine or tryptophan.

v_gene	j_gene	CDR3aa
TRBV4-2	TRBJ2-2	AGSQRQPNTGELF
TRBV4-1	TRBJ1-1	ASSQPGTGGVTEAF
TRBV7-2	TRBJ1-2	ASRRPQTGNYGYT
TRBV7-6	TRBJ2-5	ASSMTGGEETQY
TRBV6-4	TRBJ2-3	ASSAATSGGTDTQY
TRBV6-4	TRBJ2-1	ASSETGGVNEQF
TRBV29-1	TRBJ1-2	SVVGDREYYGYT
TRBV7-9	TRBJ2-5	ASSGQGTQY
TRBV7-3	TRBJ1-1	ASSSQDRDSHTEAF
TRBV5-6	TRBJ2-5	ASSLEGSGETQY
TRBV29-1	TRBJ2-7	SVEDWGQGAEQY
TRBV27	TRBJ2-3	ASRNSGRTDTQY
TRBV27	TRBJ2-3	ASSLGTGNADTQY
TRBV2	TRBJ2-1	ASSGGFSFNEQF
TRBV30	TRBJ1-1	AWNELVGNTEAF
TRBV4-1	TRBJ2-7	ASSQGTGSAYEQY
TRBV6-1	TRBJ2-2	ASSDGRDTGELF
TRBV10-2	TRBJ2-1	ASSRTDVSSYNEQF
TRBV7-9	TRBJ2-7	ATDMGPYEQY
TRBV15	TRBJ2-7	ATSNSWSEQY
TRBV6-5	TRBJ2-1	ASSTGQGAYNEQF
TRBV27	TRBJ2-7	ASGVYYEQY
TRBV27	TRBJ2-7	ASSLLGLAGEGSGQY
TRBV29-1	TRBJ1-4	SVEETGLRNEKLF
TRBV28	TRBJ2-2	ASSAGTNTGELF
TRBV30	TRBJ1-5	AWSVRQGSNQPQH
TRBV7-9	TRBJ2-1	ASDRNEQF
TRBV7-8	TRBJ1-5	ASSLVGEYSNQPQH
TRBV29-1	TRBJ2-3	SVIHRGGTDTQY
TRBV5-6	TRBJ2-7	ASSLGIYEQY
TRBV29-1	TRBJ2-2	SVLGVGLTTGELF
TRBV4-3	TRBJ1-2	ASSQDLGGGYT
TRBV27	TRBJ2-7	ASSLSGQGLYEQY
TRBV30	TRBJ1-5	ACQGQGNQPQH
TRBV5-1	TRBJ2-7	ASSSSDLVYEQY
TRBV19	TRBJ2-2	ASSPGQGIGELF
TRBV27	TRBJ2-7	ASSFEGTESSYEQY
TRBV7-9	TRBJ2-3	ASTDWAGGGSRTDTQY
TRBV7-6	TRBJ1-5	ASSTGLQPQH
TRBV7-3	TRBJ2-1	ASSLVRGVPYNEQF
TRBV9	TRBJ2-3	ASSVVGGTDTQY
TRBV29-1	TRBJ2-7	SVVGGEQY
TRBV6-6	TRBJ1-2	ATDNYGYT